One sample yielded the 28 T cell receptor beta chains listed below, sequenced in a study of CD8 T cells in ankylosing spondylitis. Overall study results and limits: What seemed typical of ankylosing spondylitis blood was a TCR beta motif built from roughly eight highly homologous variants.

MiXCR, run by TCRdb on the 5' RACE reads, gives a single entry per CDR3 protein. The table has 670,000 or so distinct CDR3 sequences, around 17% seen once; the top ten hold 15% to 20%. These receptors have no identified antigens. The sequenced material came from blood, either unsorted or a sorted T cell fraction (not recorded which). Receptor source: a male donor with ankylosing spondylitis.

Only a few counts were recorded for this clonotype. The V call is TRBV5-1, the J call TRBJ2-2; 11 bases line up with TRBD1. CDR1 is SGHRS, CDR2 YFSETQ, per germline. The CDR3 covers 18 residues. V lost 1 base, J lost 4 bases, and 9 bases stayed unmatched. The CDR3: CASSLSSSGTGGTGELFF. Written as DNA, the CDR3 is TGCGCCAGCAGCTTGTCCTCATCCGGGACAGGGGGCACCGGGGAGCTGTTTTTT.

This chain joins TRBV7-6 and TRBJ2-7; 7 nucleotides match TRBD1. The CDR3 totals 18 residues. Germline V gene lookup returns CDR1 SGHVS and CDR2 FNYEAQ. V shed 3 bases and J 0 bases; nucleotides not matched to a gene: 14. The CDR3 region is CASSFRDSPPLLSYEQYF. The DNA for the CDR3 is TGTGCCAGCAGCTTTAGGGACAGCCCGCCTCTACTCTCCTACGAGCAGTACTTC.

The chain links TRBV11-2 to TRBJ2-5; D is undetermined. CDR1 is SGHAT and CDR2 is FQNNGV in the germline V gene. The CDR3 is 15 residues long. Between the trimmed V and J ends, which lost 3 bases and 3 bases, there was a span of 14 bases. Here the CDR3 reads CASSLGTTAEETQYF. The CDR3 nucleotides read TGTGCCAGCAGCTTGGGCACCACTGCCGAAGAGACCCAGTACTTC.

This chain links TRBV20-1 with TRBJ2-1, with TRBD2 identical over 9 bases. The CDR3 sequence is 16 residues long. With 6 bases clipped from V and 9 bases from J, the junction kept 18 bases outside the gene matches. From germline, CDR1 is DFQATT and CDR2 SNEGSKA (reference sequence). The DNA of the CDR3 is TGCAGTGCCGTTCCCCTATTAGCGGGGGTTGGCGGTGAGCAGTTCTTC. Translation gives CSAVPLLAGVGGEQFF.

This clonotype was counted only a few times. The chain combines TRBV7-2 with TRBJ2-1, with 9 nucleotides matching TRBD2. CDR1 is SGHTA and CDR2 is FQGNSA in the germline V gene. This CDR3 is built from 15 residues. V shed 1 base, J shed 9 bases, and the junction held 7 bases outside the gene matches. CDR3 region: CASSLVGSGGVEQFF. CDR3 nucleotides: TGTGCCAGCAGCTTAGTGGGTAGCGGGGGAGTTGAGCAGTTCTTC.

This rearrangement joins TRBV5-1 to TRBJ2-5; the D gene is possibly TRBD2 (6 bases). The germline CDR1 and CDR2 sequences are SGHRS and YFSETQ. The V gene lost 3 bases and the J gene lost 0 bases, with 9 bases spanning the gap. This CDR3 comprises 14 residues. CDR3 protein: CASSSGTYQETQYF. The CDR3 nucleotides read TGCGCCAGCAGCTCCGGGACTTACCAAGAGACCCAGTACTTC.

The chain recombines TRBV4-3 with TRBJ1-2; D is uncertain. CDR1 LGHNA and CDR2 YSLEER come from the germline V gene. This CDR3 comprises 13 residues. V gave up 1 base and J gave up 3 bases, with 6 bases separating them. CDR3 protein: CASSQALDYGYTF. In DNA form, the CDR3 reads TGCGCCAGCAGCCAAGCTCTGGACTATGGCTACACCTTC.

This clonotype was found a few times. The V call is TRBV28, the J call TRBJ2-1, with D uncertain. This CDR3 contains 15 residues. Germline values: CDR1 MDHEN, CDR2 SYDVKM. V dropped 6 bases and J dropped 6 bases, with 18 bases sitting between them. The CDR3 is CASSYWVRGFNEQFF. The CDR3 DNA reads as TGTGCCAGCAGCTACTGGGTCCGCGGCTTCAATGAGCAGTTCTTC.

This clonotype was found a few times. The genes are TRBV10-3 and TRBJ2-3, with 7 bases lining up with TRBD1. V lost 2 bases and J lost 0; bases outside the gene matches: 8. Germline values: CDR1 ENHRY, CDR2 SYGVKD. The CDR3 spans 17 residues. For the CDR3, the DNA is TGTGCCATCAGTGAGCCGTGGCCGGGACAGAGCACAGATACGCAGTATTTT. Protein: CAISEPWPGQSTDTQYF.

A few counts support this clonotype. The V and J genes are TRBV5-5 and TRBJ1-5; 8 bases line up with TRBD1. This CDR3 has 15 residues. The V and J ends lost 0 bases and 7 bases, in that order; junction bases with no gene match: 6. Germline CDR1 and CDR2: SGHKS and YYEKEE (reference sequence). CDR3 DNA: TGTGCCAGCAGCTTGGGGGCAGGGGGCGTCCAGCCCCAGCATTTT. Its protein is CASSLGAGGVQPQHF.

This clonotype was observed a handful of times. This sequence joins TRBV4-1 and TRBJ1-5; TRBD1 is a possible D gene (5 bases). Per the germline V gene, CDR1 is MGHRA and CDR2 is YSYEKL. The CDR3 is made up of 19 amino acids. Trimming pared 0 bases from V and 0 bases from J, leaving 18 bases between. CDR3 bases: TGCGCCAGCAGCCAAGAGGGTACCAATGGTGGGGGTAGCAATCAGCCCCAGCATTTT. This codes for CASSQEGTNGGGSNQPQHF.

A word on this clonotype: An end of the junction does not agree with germline; a read error may underlie this. The chain combines TRBV7-7 with TRBJ2-5, with TRBD2 identical over 12 bases. Germline lookup yields CDR1 SSHAT and CDR2 FNYEAQ (reference sequence). The CDR3 is 15 residues long. CDR3 in DNA: TGTGCTAGCAGCCGGACTAGCGGGGTCCAAGAGACCCAGTACTTC. Protein product: CASSRTSGVQETQYF.

V gene TRBV18 combines with J gene TRBJ1-2; D is ambiguous. V gave up 2 bases and J gave up 5 bases, with 9 bases separating them. Germline lookup yields CDR1 KGHSH and CDR2 LQKENI. This CDR3 spans 13 amino acids. CDR3 DNA sequence: TGTGCCAGCTCACCAGGGCCCGGATATGGCTACACCTTC. Protein product: CASSPGPGYGYTF.

The chain employs TRBV5-1 and TRBJ2-1; 7 positions match TRBD1. From germline, CDR1 is SGHRS and CDR2 YFSETQ. The length of the CDR3 is 15 residues. The V gene end was trimmed by 1 base and the J gene end by 5 bases; junction bases not matched to a gene: 6. The CDR3 sequence: CASSLMTGRNNEQFF. Written as DNA, the CDR3 is TGCGCCAGCAGCTTGATGACAGGGAGAAACAATGAGCAGTTCTTC. The variable domain in full, completed from reference TRBV5-1 and TRBJ2-1, reads KAGVTQTPRYLIKTRGQQVTLSCSPISGHRSVSWYQQTPGQGLQFLFEYFSETQRNKGNFPGRFSGRQFSNSRSEMNVSTLELGDSALYLCASSLMTGRNNEQFFGPGTRLTVL.

This clonotype was seen a few times. The chain joins TRBV20-1 to TRBJ2-7; TRBD2 agrees at 11 bases. The CDR3 is made up of 14 amino acids. Germline CDR1 and CDR2: DFQATT and SNEGSKA (reference sequence). The J segment lost 7 bases and the V segment lost 5 bases, leaving 10 bases of the junction unmatched. The CDR3 bases are TGCAGTGCTGTATCACTAGCGGGAGTTGGAGAGCAGTACTTC. Its translation: CSAVSLAGVGEQYF.

This clonotype has only a few counts. This chain links TRBV5-5 with TRBJ2-4, with D possibly matching TRBD1 (6 bases). This CDR3 has 15 amino acids. Germline CDR1 reads SGHKS; CDR2 reads YYEKEE (reference sequence). V lost 0 bases to trimming and J lost 8 bases, with 15 bases between them. The CDR3 is CASSLGPGHNYIQYF. The CDR3 nucleotides read TGTGCCAGCAGCTTGGGTCCGGGACACAACTACATTCAGTACTTC.

The chain joins TRBV6-5 to TRBJ1-2; 7 bases are a match to TRBD1. The germline gives CDR1 MNHEY, CDR2 SVGAGI. The CDR3 extends over 16 amino acids. The V and J ends lost 4 bases and 2 bases, in that order; junction bases with no gene match: 10. DNA of the CDR3: TGTGCCAGCAGTTTCCGCACAGGGGCGGAGAACTATGGCTACACCTTC. Translating gives CASSFRTGAENYGYTF.

This clonotype came up a few times. The chain carries TRBV6-5 and TRBJ2-7, with D perhaps given as TRBD1 or TRBD2 (5 bases each). The V end lost 2 bases, the J end lost 4 bases, and 12 bases lay between the germline ends. Germline V gives CDR1 MNHEY, CDR2 SVGAGI. The CDR3 has 14 amino acids. Here the CDR3 reads CASSYRDVLYEQYF. CDR3 bases: TGTGCCAGCAGTTACCGGGACGTCCTGTACGAGCAGTACTTC.

The chain uses TRBV6-2 or TRBV6-3 and TRBJ1-3; the D is unclear. The CDR3 extends over 16 amino acids. Germline values: CDR1 MNHEY, CDR2 SVGEGT. Between the trimmed V and J ends, which lost 6 bases and 0 bases, there was a span of 15 bases. The CDR3 region has the DNA TGTGCCAGCAGCAGGACGGGCAGACTCTCTGGAAACACCATATATTTT. Encoded protein: CASSRTGRLSGNTIYF.

This chain links TRBV12-3 or TRBV12-4 with TRBJ2-1; 9 nucleotides line up with TRBD2. Unmatched junction bases numbered 9, after V lost 2 bases and J lost 7 bases. The CDR3 contains 16 residues. The CDR3 DNA reads as TGTGCCAGCAGTTTATTAGGTAGCGGGGGACGGAATGAGCAGTTCTTC. The encoded protein is CASSLLGSGGRNEQFF.

The chain has TRBV12-3 or TRBV12-4 and TRBJ1-4; D possibly corresponds to TRBD1 (5 bases). Trimming shortened V by 2 bases and J by 8 bases, and 15 bases separated the two germline ends. The CDR3 totals 15 residues. The CDR3 sequence is CASSLRRGENEKLFF. In DNA, the CDR3 is TGTGCCAGCAGTTTACGGCGAGGGGAGAACGAAAAACTGTTTTTT.

V gene TRBV5-1 combines with J gene TRBJ2-5; TRBD1 agrees at 8 bases. Germline V lookup: CDR1 SGHRS, CDR2 YFSETQ. Losses at the gene ends were 5 bases for V and 5 bases for J; bases not matched to a gene: 11. This CDR3 is built from 15 residues. CDR3 loop: CASSLGQGNAETQYF. DNA of the CDR3: TGCGCCAGCAGTTTAGGACAGGGCAACGCGGAGACCCAGTACTTC.

This chain joins TRBV7-8 and TRBJ1-2, with TRBD1 as a possible D gene (5 bases). This CDR3 spans 13 amino acids. V was trimmed by 5 bases and J by 8 bases, leaving 15 bases between them. Germline CDR1 and CDR2: SGHVS and FQNEAQ. The CDR3 reads CASSLGRWGGYTF. The CDR3 DNA reads TGTGCCAGCAGCCTCGGCAGGTGGGGGGGCTACACCTTC.

A few counts support this clonotype. This chain uses TRBV6-5 with TRBJ2-3; 8 bases map to TRBD1. After removal of 2 bases from V and 6 bases from J, the junction contained 10 bases not matched to a gene. Germline loops: CDR1 MNHEY, CDR2 SVGAGI. The CDR3 extends over 16 amino acids. In nucleotides, the CDR3 is TGTGCCAGCAGTTACAAGGACAGGGAGAAGCAGGATACGCAGTATTTT. It codes for CASSYKDREKQDTQYF.

This clonotype was picked up a small number of times. V and J are TRBV11-1 and TRBJ2-1, with D unclear. V lost 4 bases and J lost 6, with 16 bases in between. This CDR3 is built from 15 residues. The germline CDR1 and CDR2 sequences are SGHAT and FQDESV (reference sequence). This chain's CDR3 is CASSSRPDRLNEQFF. The CDR3 DNA reads TGTGCCAGCAGCTCCCGACCGGACCGACTCAATGAGCAGTTCTTC.

This sequence joins TRBV4-1 and TRBJ2-7; D possibly uses TRBD1 or TRBD2 (6 bases each). This CDR3 has 14 residues. Germline V lookup: CDR1 MGHRA, CDR2 YSYEKL. The ends were cut back, 3 bases at V and 3 bases at J, with 12 bases in the middle. The CDR3: CASSQAAGHYEQYF. The CDR3 nucleotides are TGCGCCAGCAGCCAGGCCGCGGGACACTACGAGCAGTACTTC.

The sample holds a few counts of this clonotype. The chain carries TRBV12-3 or TRBV12-4 and TRBJ2-5; no definite D call. This CDR3 is 13 amino acids long. V lost 5 bases to trimming and J lost 0 bases, with 7 bases between them. DNA for the CDR3: TGTGCCAGCAGTGTCACTAACCAAGAGACCCAGTACTTC. This sequence encodes CASSVTNQETQYF.

The gene calls are TRBV9 and TRBJ2-1, with TRBD1 identical over 9 bases. The germline CDR1 and CDR2 sequences are SGDLS and YYNGEE. Germline trimming cut 0 bases from V and 5 bases from J; bases unmatched to any gene: 6. CDR3 length equals 16 residues. The CDR3 protein is CASSVGPTGGNNEQFF. In DNA form, the CDR3 reads TGTGCCAGCAGCGTAGGGCCGACAGGGGGGAACAATGAGCAGTTCTTC. The full variable domain, completed using reference TRBV9 and TRBJ2-1, is DSGVTQTPKHLITATGQRVTLRCSPRSGDLSVYWYQQSLDQGLQFLIQYYNGEERAKGNILERFSAQQFPDLHSELNLSSLELGDSALYFCASSVGPTGGNNEQFFGPGTRLTVL.